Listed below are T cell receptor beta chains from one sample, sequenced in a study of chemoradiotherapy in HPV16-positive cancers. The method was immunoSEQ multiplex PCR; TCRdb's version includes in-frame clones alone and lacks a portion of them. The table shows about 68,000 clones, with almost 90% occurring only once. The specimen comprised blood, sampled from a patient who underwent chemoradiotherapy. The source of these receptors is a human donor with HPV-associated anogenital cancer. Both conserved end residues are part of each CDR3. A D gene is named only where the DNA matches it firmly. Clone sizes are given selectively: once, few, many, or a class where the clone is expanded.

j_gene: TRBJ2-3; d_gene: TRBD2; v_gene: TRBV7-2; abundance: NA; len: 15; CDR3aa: CASSLRGGRSDTQYF; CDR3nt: TGTGCCAGCAGCCTGCGGGGGGGCCGTTCAGATACGCAGTATTTT
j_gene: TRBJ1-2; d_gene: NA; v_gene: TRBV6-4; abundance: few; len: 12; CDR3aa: CASSDSLGRYTF; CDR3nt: TGTGCCAGCAGTGACTCTCTGGGACGCTACACCTTC
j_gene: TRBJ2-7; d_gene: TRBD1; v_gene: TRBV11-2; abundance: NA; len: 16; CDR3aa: CASSLTSGTGAYEQYF; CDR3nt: TGTGCCAGCAGCTTAACCTCCGGGACAGGGGCGTACGAGCAGTACTTC
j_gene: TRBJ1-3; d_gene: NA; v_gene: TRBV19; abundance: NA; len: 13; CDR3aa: CASNPQAGNTIYF; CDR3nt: TGTGCCAGTAACCCACAGGCTGGAAACACCATATATTTT
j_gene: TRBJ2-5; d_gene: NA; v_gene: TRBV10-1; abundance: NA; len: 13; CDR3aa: CASSEDGEETQYF; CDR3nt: TGCGCCAGCTCAGAAGACGGGGAAGAGACCCAGTACTTC
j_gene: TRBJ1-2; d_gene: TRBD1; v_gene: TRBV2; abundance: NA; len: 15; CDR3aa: CASSGIGQGYGGYTF; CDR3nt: TGTGCCAGCAGTGGTATAGGACAGGGATATGGTGGCTACACCTTC
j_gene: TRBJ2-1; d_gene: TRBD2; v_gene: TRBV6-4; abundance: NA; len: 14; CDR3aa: CASSDSVGGGKRFF; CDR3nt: TGTGCCAGCAGTGACTCAGTGGGGGGGGGAAAACGGTTCTTC
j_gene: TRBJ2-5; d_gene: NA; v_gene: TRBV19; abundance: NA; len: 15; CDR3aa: CASSILRGPGKTQYF; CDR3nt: TGTGCCAGTAGTATTTTGCGGGGGCCGGGGAAGACCCAGTACTTC
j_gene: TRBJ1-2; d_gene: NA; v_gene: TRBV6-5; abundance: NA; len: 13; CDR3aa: CASSYSQVYGYTF; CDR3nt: TGTGCCAGCAGTTACTCGCAGGTCTATGGCTACACCTTC
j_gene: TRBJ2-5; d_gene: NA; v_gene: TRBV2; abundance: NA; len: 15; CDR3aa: CASSEGGLNQETQYF; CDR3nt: TGTGCCAGCAGTGAAGGGGGGCTGAACCAAGAGACCCAGTACTTC
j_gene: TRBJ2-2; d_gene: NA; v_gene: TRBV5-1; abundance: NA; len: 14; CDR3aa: CASSWAANTGELFF; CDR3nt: TGCGCCAGCAGCTGGGCCGCGAACACCGGGGAGCTGTTTTTT
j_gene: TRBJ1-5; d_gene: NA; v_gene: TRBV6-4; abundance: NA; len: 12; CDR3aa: CASSQSIQPQHF; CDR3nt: TGTGCCAGCAGTCAAAGCATTCAGCCCCAGCATTTT
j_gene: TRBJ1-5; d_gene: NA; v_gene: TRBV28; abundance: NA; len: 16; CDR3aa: CASSFLGARGNQPQHF; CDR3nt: TGTGCCAGCAGTTTCCTCGGGGCCCGGGGCAATCAGCCCCAGCATTTT
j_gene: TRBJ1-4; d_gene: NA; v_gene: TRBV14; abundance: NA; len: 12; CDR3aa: CASSLGFEKLFF; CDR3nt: TGTGCCAGCAGCCTGGGGTTTGAAAAACTGTTTTTT
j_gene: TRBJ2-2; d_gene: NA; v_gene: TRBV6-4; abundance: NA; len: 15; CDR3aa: CASSVAAGYSGELFF; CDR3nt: TGTGCCAGCAGTGTTGCGGCAGGGTATTCCGGGGAGCTGTTTTTT
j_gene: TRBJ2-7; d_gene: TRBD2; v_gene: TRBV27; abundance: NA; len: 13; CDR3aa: CASSFGLAGEQYF; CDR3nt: TGTGCCAGCAGTTTCGGACTAGCGGGCGAGCAGTACTTC
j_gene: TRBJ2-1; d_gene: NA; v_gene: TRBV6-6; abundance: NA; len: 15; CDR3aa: CASSYSVVVSYEQFF; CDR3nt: TGTGCCAGCAGTTACTCGGTCGTGGTCAGTTATGAGCAGTTCTTC
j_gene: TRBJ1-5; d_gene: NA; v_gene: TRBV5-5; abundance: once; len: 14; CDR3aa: CASSPWAEGQPQHF; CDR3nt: TGTGCCAGCAGCCCCTGGGCCGAGGGTCAGCCCCAGCATTTT
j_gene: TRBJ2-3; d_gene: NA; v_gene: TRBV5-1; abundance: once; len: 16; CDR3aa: CASSFQGDFSTDTQYF; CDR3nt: TGCGCCAGCAGCTTCCAAGGGGACTTTAGCACAGATACGCAGTATTTT
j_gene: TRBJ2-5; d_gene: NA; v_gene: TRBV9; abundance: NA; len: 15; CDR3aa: CASSVVPSPRETQYF; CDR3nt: TGTGCCAGCAGCGTAGTGCCTAGCCCAAGAGAGACCCAGTACTTC
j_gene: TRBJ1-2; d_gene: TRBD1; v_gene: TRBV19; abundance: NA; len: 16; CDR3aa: CASSRGQGVGPYGYTF; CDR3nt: TGTGCCAGTAGTAGGGGACAGGGGGTCGGCCCCTATGGCTACACCTTC
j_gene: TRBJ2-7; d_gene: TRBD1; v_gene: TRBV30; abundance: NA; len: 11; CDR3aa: CAWGTGYSQYF; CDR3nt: TGTGCCTGGGGGACAGGGTATTCGCAGTACTTC
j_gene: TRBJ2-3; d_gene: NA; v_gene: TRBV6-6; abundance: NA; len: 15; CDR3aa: CASSYSAGPGDTQYF; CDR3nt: TGTGCCAGCAGTTACTCGGCGGGGCCCGGGGATACGCAGTATTTT
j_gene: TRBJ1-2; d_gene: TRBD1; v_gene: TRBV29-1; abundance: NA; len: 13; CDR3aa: CSVLRTGEDGYTF; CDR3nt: TGCAGCGTGCTACGGACAGGGGAGGATGGCTACACCTTC
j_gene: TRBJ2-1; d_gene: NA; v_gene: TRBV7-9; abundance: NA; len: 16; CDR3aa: CASSVTQGVAYNEQFF; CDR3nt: TGTGCCAGCAGCGTCACACAGGGTGTAGCTTACAATGAGCAGTTCTTC
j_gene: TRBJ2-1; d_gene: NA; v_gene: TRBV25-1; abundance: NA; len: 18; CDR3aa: CASSELVLGKPRRNEQFF; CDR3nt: TGTGCCAGCAGTGAATTAGTGCTCGGAAAGCCCCGACGCAATGAGCAGTTCTTC
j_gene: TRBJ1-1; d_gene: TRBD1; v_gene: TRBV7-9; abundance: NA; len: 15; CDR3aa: CASSSSRGRDPEAFF; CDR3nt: TGTGCCAGCAGCTCCTCAAGGGGGCGCGACCCTGAAGCTTTCTTT
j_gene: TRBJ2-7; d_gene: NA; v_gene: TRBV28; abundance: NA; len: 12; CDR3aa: CASSPASYEQYF; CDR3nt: TGTGCCAGCAGTCCCGCCAGCTACGAGCAGTACTTC
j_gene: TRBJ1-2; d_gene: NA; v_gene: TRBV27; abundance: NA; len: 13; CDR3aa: CASSPRGRYGYTF; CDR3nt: TGTGCCAGCAGTCCCCGGGGGAGGTATGGCTACACCTTC
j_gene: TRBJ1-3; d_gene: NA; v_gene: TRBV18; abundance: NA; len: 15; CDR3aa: CASSLGKGSGNTIYF; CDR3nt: TGTGCCAGCTCACTCGGGAAGGGGTCTGGAAACACCATATATTTT
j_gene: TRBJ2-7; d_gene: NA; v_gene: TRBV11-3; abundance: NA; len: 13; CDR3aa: CASSLNRDYEQYF; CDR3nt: TGTGCCAGCAGCTTAAACAGGGACTACGAGCAGTACTTC
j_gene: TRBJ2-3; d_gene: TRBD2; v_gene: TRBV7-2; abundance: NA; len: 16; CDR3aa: CASSDVAGGGTDTQYF; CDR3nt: TGTGCCAGCAGCGACGTAGCGGGAGGCGGCACAGATACGCAGTATTTT
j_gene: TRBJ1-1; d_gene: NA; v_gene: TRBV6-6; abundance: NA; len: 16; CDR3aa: CASSRLVQGGGTEAFF; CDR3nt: TGTGCCAGCAGCAGACTCGTTCAGGGTGGAGGCACTGAAGCTTTCTTT
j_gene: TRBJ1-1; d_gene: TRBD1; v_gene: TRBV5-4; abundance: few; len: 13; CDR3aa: CASSLNRDREAFF; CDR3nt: TGTGCCAGCAGCTTGAACCGGGACAGGGAAGCTTTCTTT